Here is one T cell receptor (beta chain) with its context. What it binds is not known. Germline V gives CDR1 DFQATT, CDR2 SNEGSKA (reference sequence). Trimming removed 3 bases at V and 7 bases at J, with 7 bases between. This CDR3 has 11 amino acids. This specimen belongs to a study of cytomegalovirus exposure and HLA in healthy donors. General study findings and limits: Reported results showed that the classifier diagnosed cytomegalovirus status with high specificity and sensitivity. Subsequent analysis found a tendency for first-cohort TCR clusters to co-occur within the 95 to 150 validation repertoires.

Profiled with immunoSEQ multiplex PCR; TCRdb holds only in-frame clones, not every one. This sample has over 150,000 clones, with roughly nine tenths found just once. The chain employs TRBV20-1 and TRBJ2-1, with a weak D call TRBD1 (5 bases). The sequenced material came from PBMCs. This sequence was found in a woman under 40 in good health and CMV-seronegative. The CDR3 DNA is TGCAGTGCTAGCCGGACAAATGAGCAGTTCTTC. Translating it yields CSASRTNEQFF.